This T cell receptor (beta chain) emerged from a study of cytomegalovirus exposure and HLA in healthy donors. Germline-derived CDR1 and CDR2 are SGHDT and YYEEEE. V shed 1 base and J 5 bases; nucleotides not matched to a gene: 10. This CDR3 has 17 amino acids. In its sample, this clone was seen a few times. The PCR employed 60 Vbeta primers together with 13 Jbeta primers. Method: immunoSEQ multiplex PCR; TCRdb's copy keeps in-frame clones and lacks some. The table has more than 140,000 clones, roughly 82% seen once. The sequenced sample was PBMCs. The chain recombines TRBV5-6 with TRBJ2-5; TRBD2 matches 11 bases. This clonotype was sampled from a young man in good health and CMV-seropositive. This CDR3 reads CASSLRGTSGISETQYF. The CDR3 nucleotides read TGTGCCAGCAGCTTGAGGGGGACTAGCGGTATCTCGGAGACCCAGTACTTC.